The rows below give T cell receptor beta chains drawn from one sample of a study of cytomegalovirus exposure and HLA in healthy donors. The repertoire was sequenced with immunoSEQ multiplex PCR; TCRdb's copy has only in-frame clones and lacks some. Here the sample spans 60,000 to 70,000 clones, around three quarters being singletons. Sequencing was carried out using PBMCs. These receptors all come from a woman under 40 in good health and CMV-seronegative. Both conserved end residues are part of each CDR3. A D gene is named only where the DNA matches it firmly. Rows may omit the clone size; those that give it use once, few, many or a size class.

V gene: TRBV7-9; J gene: TRBJ1-2; D gene: TRBD1; clone size: -; CDR3 DNA: TGTGCCAGCAGCGGAGAGCTTGCAGGGGGCAAAGCTAACTATGGCTACACCTTC; CDR3 protein: CASSGELAGGKANYGYTF
V gene: TRBV2; J gene: TRBJ1-6; D gene: -; clone size: -; CDR3 DNA: TGTGCCACCTCTCTTGGCCTCTTCTCCTATAATTCACCCCTCCACTTT; CDR3 protein: CATSLGLFSYNSPLHF
V gene: TRBV2; J gene: TRBJ2-5; D gene: -; clone size: -; CDR3 DNA: TGTGCCAGCAGTGGGTATCTACAAGAGACCCAGTACTTC; CDR3 protein: CASSGYLQETQYF
V gene: TRBV2; J gene: TRBJ2-3; D gene: -; clone size: -; CDR3 DNA: TGTGCCAGCAGTACAGGGAGTCGTACTAGCACAGATACGCAGTATTTT; CDR3 protein: CASSTGSRTSTDTQYF
V gene: TRBV7-2; J gene: TRBJ2-7; D gene: -; clone size: -; CDR3 DNA: TGTGCCAGCAGCTTTGGACTTAACTACGAGCAGTACTTC; CDR3 protein: CASSFGLNYEQYF
V gene: TRBV4-1; J gene: TRBJ1-2; D gene: -; clone size: -; CDR3 DNA: TGCGCCAGCAGCCAAGGCGAAAGGGGTCCCTGGGGCTACACCTTC; CDR3 protein: CASSQGERGPWGYTF
V gene: TRBV4-1; J gene: TRBJ2-7; D gene: -; clone size: -; CDR3 DNA: TGCGCCAGCAGCCAAGATCTGGTGAGGGGGGGCCGGGGGGAGCAGTACTTC; CDR3 protein: CASSQDLVRGGRGEQYF
V gene: TRBV10-2; J gene: TRBJ1-1; D gene: -; clone size: -; CDR3 DNA: TGCGCCAGCTCCGCAGGGGCCCTCACTGAAGCTTTCTTT; CDR3 protein: CASSAGALTEAFF
V gene: TRBV20-1; J gene: TRBJ2-7; D gene: TRBD1; clone size: -; CDR3 DNA: TGCAGTGCTACTGGACAGGGCGAGCAGTACTTC; CDR3 protein: CSATGQGEQYF
V gene: TRBV7-9; J gene: TRBJ1-2; D gene: TRBD1; clone size: -; CDR3 DNA: TGTGCCAGCAGCCGCCCCGGGACAGCGGCGGAGCGGGGCTACACCTTC; CDR3 protein: CASSRPGTAAERGYTF
V gene: TRBV25-1; J gene: TRBJ2-2; D gene: -; clone size: -; CDR3 DNA: TGTGCCAGCAGTGTTGCACTGAACACCGGGGAGCTGTTTTTT; CDR3 protein: CASSVALNTGELFF
V gene: TRBV2; J gene: TRBJ1-5; D gene: TRBD1; clone size: -; CDR3 DNA: TGTGCCAGCAGTGACCCATATGACAGGGGCAATCAGCCCCAGCATTTT; CDR3 protein: CASSDPYDRGNQPQHF
V gene: TRBV6-5; J gene: TRBJ1-5; D gene: -; clone size: few; CDR3 DNA: TGTGCCAGCACTCCCTCGTTTAATCAGCCCCAGCATTTT; CDR3 protein: CASTPSFNQPQHF
V gene: TRBV7-2; J gene: TRBJ2-1; D gene: TRBD2; clone size: -; CDR3 DNA: TGTGCCAGCAGCCCCGGGACTAGCTATGAGCAGTTCTTC; CDR3 protein: CASSPGTSYEQFF
V gene: TRBV9; J gene: TRBJ2-7; D gene: -; clone size: once; CDR3 DNA: TGTGCCAGCAGCGTAGATGAGGGGGTCTCCTACGAGCAGTACTTC; CDR3 protein: CASSVDEGVSYEQYF
V gene: TRBV29-1; J gene: TRBJ2-3; D gene: TRBD1; clone size: -; CDR3 DNA: TGCAGCGTTGTAGGGACAGCCAGCACAGATACGCAGTATTTT; CDR3 protein: CSVVGTASTDTQYF
V gene: TRBV27; J gene: TRBJ2-7; D gene: TRBD1; clone size: -; CDR3 DNA: TGTGCCACCGAGGGAAGACAGGGGACTTCTTACGAGCAGTACTTC; CDR3 protein: CATEGRQGTSYEQYF
V gene: TRBV27; J gene: TRBJ2-7; D gene: -; clone size: -; CDR3 DNA: TGTGCCAGCAGCCGCAACCCAGGCGAGCAGTACTTC; CDR3 protein: CASSRNPGEQYF
V gene: TRBV14; J gene: TRBJ2-5; D gene: -; clone size: -; CDR3 DNA: TGTGCCAGCAGCCAAGTCTACAGGGGAGGCGAGACCCAGTACTTC; CDR3 protein: CASSQVYRGGETQYF
V gene: TRBV30; J gene: TRBJ1-4; D gene: -; clone size: -; CDR3 DNA: TGTGCCTGGAGACAGAGTAATGAAAAACTGTTTTTT; CDR3 protein: CAWRQSNEKLFF
V gene: TRBV18; J gene: TRBJ2-5; D gene: -; clone size: -; CDR3 DNA: TGTGCCAGCTCACCAACTAGAGACGGCGAGACCCAGTACTTC; CDR3 protein: CASSPTRDGETQYF
V gene: TRBV18; J gene: TRBJ2-7; D gene: TRBD2; clone size: -; CDR3 DNA: TGTGCCAGCTCACCACCGGGCAGCGGGAGGAATGAGCAGTACTTC; CDR3 protein: CASSPPGSGRNEQYF
V gene: TRBV5-1; J gene: TRBJ1-4; D gene: -; clone size: -; CDR3 DNA: TGCGCCAGCAGCGGGTCGACAGGATTTAATGAAAAACTGTTTTTT; CDR3 protein: CASSGSTGFNEKLFF
V gene: TRBV30; J gene: TRBJ1-5; D gene: TRBD1; clone size: -; CDR3 DNA: TGTGCCTGGAGGCGGAAAGGGGGCCCGGACCGCAATCAGCCCCAGCATTTT; CDR3 protein: CAWRRKGGPDRNQPQHF
V gene: TRBV5-1; J gene: TRBJ2-3; D gene: TRBD1; clone size: -; CDR3 DNA: TGCGCCAGCAGCTTCGCCACAGGGGGCACAGATACGCAGTATTTT; CDR3 protein: CASSFATGGTDTQYF
V gene: TRBV30; J gene: TRBJ2-7; D gene: -; clone size: -; CDR3 DNA: TGTGCCTGGGACAGGACGGGCGAGCAGTACTTC; CDR3 protein: CAWDRTGEQYF
V gene: TRBV28; J gene: TRBJ1-6; D gene: -; clone size: -; CDR3 DNA: TGTGCCAGCAGTCCCGCGAGGCTCTGGATCAGTTCACCCCTCCACTTT; CDR3 protein: CASSPARLWISSPLHF